This passage covers 19 T cell receptor beta chains from one sample sequenced in a study of human T cells and chemical hapten exposure. TCRdb redid the calling of the RACE reads with MiXCR, one entry per CDR3 protein. The table records 110,000 or so distinct CDR3 sequences, about 34% of them present only once. Time point meaning: patch test 3, about 24 weeks after DPC sensitization. The treatment: therapeutic diphenylcyclopropenone sensitization with weekly scalp DPC. The specimen was whole blood, collected in connection with sensitization to the hapten diphenylcyclopropenone (DPC). The receptors were gathered from a man aged 40-49 years with alopecia areata. Some clones in this sample may be carry-over from other donors' samples.

The sample holds a few counts of this clonotype. This sequence joins TRBV6-5 and TRBJ1-5, with 10 bases fitting TRBD1. In germline, CDR1 is MNHEY, CDR2 SVGAGI. V lost 6 bases to trimming and J lost 7 bases; unmatched junction nucleotides: 9. This CDR3 has 15 residues. The CDR3 sequence is CASRKQGQGFQPQHF. Written as DNA, the CDR3 is TGTGCCAGCAGGAAGCAGGGACAGGGGTTCCAGCCCCAGCATTTT.

The chain carries TRBV30 and TRBJ2-4; D uncertain. Trimming took 6 bases from V and 0 from J, leaving 12 bases between them. The CDR3 extends over 14 amino acids. Germline loops: CDR1 GTSNPN, CDR2 SVGIG (reference sequence). The CDR3 region is CACSPEVAKNIQYF. CDR3 sequence (DNA): TGTGCCTGCTCACCCGAGGTAGCCAAAAACATTCAGTACTTC.

This chain uses TRBV12-3 or TRBV12-4 with TRBJ1-6; D possibly corresponds to TRBD1 (6 bases). Between the trimmed V and J ends, which lost 5 bases and 8 bases, there was a span of 16 bases. The CDR3 is 15 residues long. As DNA, the CDR3 is TGTGCCAGCAGTCTGGGGGCCAGGGGTCATTCACCCCTCCACTTT. Its protein is CASSLGARGHSPLHF.

The chain carries TRBV29-1 and TRBJ2-1; D uncertain. Trimming took 1 base from V and 4 from J, leaving 5 bases between them. CDR1 and CDR2 from the germline V gene are SQVTM and ANQGSEA. The CDR3 sequence is 12 residues long. Here the CDR3 reads CSVEVKYNEQFF. The CDR3 nucleotides are TGCAGCGTTGAAGTAAAATACAATGAGCAGTTCTTC.

This chain links TRBV7-9 with TRBJ2-2, with 9 nucleotides matching TRBD1. The ends lost 5 bases at V and 2 bases at J; junction bases unmatched: 9. The CDR3 is 17 residues long. Germline V gene data show CDR1 as SEHNR and CDR2 as FQNEAQ (reference sequence). CDR3 nucleotides: TGTGCCAGCAGCCGGACAGGGGAAACCCTTAACACCGGGGAGCTGTTTTTT. Residues: CASSRTGETLNTGELFF.

The chain combines TRBV5-1 with TRBJ1-2, with 7 bases matching TRBD1. With 2 bases clipped from V and 4 bases from J, the junction kept 14 bases outside the gene matches. There are 17 residues in the CDR3. Germline-derived CDR1 and CDR2 are SGHRS and YFSETQ. CDR3 amino acids: CASSFTPGQLRGYGYTF. The CDR3, as DNA: TGCGCCAGCAGCTTTACTCCGGGACAGCTGCGGGGCTATGGCTACACCTTC.

The V and J genes are TRBV5-1 and TRBJ2-7; the D gene is possibly TRBD1 (6 bases). This CDR3 spans 15 amino acids. V was pared by 0 bases and J by 2 bases, with 12 bases between. Per the germline V gene, CDR1 is SGHRS and CDR2 is YFSETQ. The CDR3 nucleotides are TGCGCCAGCAGCTTGGATCGGGACAACGCCTACGAGCAGTACTTC. It yields the protein CASSLDRDNAYEQYF.

This clonotype turned up a few times. The V and J genes are TRBV21-1 and TRBJ2-7; the D segment call TRBD1 is taken from the table without a DNA check. TRBV21-1 is described as a pseudogene. The CDR3 consists of 16 residues. CDR3 sequence: CASSRTPGGGPYEQYV. CDR3 sequence (DNA): TGTGCCAGCAGCCGCACCCCAGGGGGCGGCCCCTACGAGCAGTACGTC.

The genes are TRBV6-1 and TRBJ2-2, with a tentative D call TRBD1 (5 bases). CDR1 and CDR2 from the germline V gene are MNHNS and SASEGT. Deletions cut 2 bases from V and 0 bases from J, with 16 bases between. CDR3 length: 18 amino acids. The CDR3 DNA is TGTGCCAGCAGTGAAAGACCTCTCCGGACAACGAACACCGGGGAGCTGTTTTTT. Translated, it gives CASSERPLRTTNTGELFF.

The CDR3 reads CASTPRTGSNQPQHF. Here the CDR3 DNA reads TGTGCCAGCACGCCCCGGACAGGGAGCAATCAGCCCCAGCATTTT. The V gene is TRBV28, the J gene TRBJ1-5; 8 bases are a match to TRBD1. The CDR3 is made up of 15 amino acids. The junction had 6 bases not matched to a gene; V was cut back by 7 bases and J by 1 base. Germline values: CDR1 MDHEN, CDR2 SYDVKM.

This clonotype was counted only a few times. This chain joins TRBV6-1 and TRBJ2-6, with D perhaps matching TRBD1 (5 bases). CDR1 MNHNS and CDR2 SASEGT come from the germline V gene. The V and J ends lost 5 bases and 0 bases respectively, with 11 bases between them. This CDR3 has 16 amino acids. This CDR3 is CASSRQHSSGANVLTF. The CDR3 nucleotides are TGTGCCAGCAGTCGACAGCACAGCTCTGGGGCCAACGTCCTGACTTTC.

This sequence joins TRBV20-1 and TRBJ1-1, with D perhaps matching TRBD1 (6 bases). CDR3 length equals 14 residues. Germline CDR1 DFQATT, CDR2 SNEGSKA (reference sequence). Deletions cut 5 bases from V and 0 bases from J, with 13 bases between. The CDR3 bases are TGCAGTGCTTGGGGGCCAGCGATGAACACTGAAGCTTTCTTT. It specifies CSAWGPAMNTEAFF.

J is TRBJ2-1 and V is TRBV7-2; D assignment may be TRBD1 or TRBD2 (5 bases each). This CDR3 comprises 15 residues. The ends were cut back, 0 bases at V and 8 bases at J, with 14 bases in the middle. Germline values: CDR1 SGHTA, CDR2 FQGNSA. This chain's CDR3 is CASSLARGLGHEQFF. In DNA form, the CDR3 reads TGTGCCAGCAGCTTAGCAAGAGGACTGGGGCATGAGCAGTTCTTC.

The genes are TRBV29-1 and TRBJ1-1, with 11 bases fitting TRBD1. Per the germline V gene, CDR1 is SQVTM and CDR2 is ANQGSEA. V was clipped by 6 bases and J by 7 bases; unmatched bases: 7. The CDR3 consists of 13 residues. The CDR3 protein is CSVEGQGVFEAFF. CDR3 DNA sequence: TGCAGCGTGGAGGGACAGGGGGTTTTTGAAGCTTTCTTT. Full variable domain (rest looked up from reference TRBV29-1 and TRBJ1-1): SAVISQKPSRDICQRGTSLTIQCQVDSQVTMMFWYRQQPGQSLTLIATANQGSEATYESGFVIDKFPISRPNLTFSTLTVSNMSPEDSSIYLCSVEGQGVFEAFFGQGTRLTVV.

CDR3 bases: TGTGCCAGCAGCTTAGCTAAGACTGAAGCTTTCTTT. This translates into CASSLAKTEAFF. The chain employs TRBV7-8 and TRBJ1-1; unclear D gene. Germline assignment: CDR1 SGHVS and CDR2 FQNEAQ. This CDR3 has 12 residues. V gave up 0 bases and J gave up 5 bases, with 4 bases separating them. Complete variable domain (other parts from reference TRBV7-8 and TRBJ1-1): GAGVSQSPRYKVAKRGQDVALRCDPISGHVSLFWYQQALGQGPEFLTYFQNEAQLDKSGLPSDRFFAERPEGSVSTLKIQRTQQEDSAVYLCASSLAKTEAFFGQGTRLTVV.

In this sample, this clonotype turned up a few times. CDR3 sequence: CSVGLAFSTDTQYF. CDR3 sequence (DNA): TGCAGCGTTGGGTTGGCGTTTAGCACAGATACGCAGTATTTT. This chain links TRBV29-1 with TRBJ2-3; D not resolved. Germline assignment: CDR1 SQVTM and CDR2 ANQGSEA. The CDR3 length is 14 residues. V gave up 4 bases and J gave up 0 bases, with 11 bases separating them.

Only a few counts were recorded for this clonotype. The CDR3 region is CASREGGPPTDTQYF. CDR3 sequence (DNA): TGTGCCAGCAGGGAGGGCGGCCCCCCCACAGATACGCAGTATTTT. V and J are TRBV6-1 and TRBJ2-3; D perhaps matches TRBD2 (6 bases). Germline-derived CDR1 and CDR2 are MNHNS and SASEGT. The ends were cut back, 6 bases at V and 2 bases at J, with 15 bases in the middle. The CDR3 extends over 15 amino acids.

The chain combines TRBV4-2 with TRBJ2-7, with 7 bases lining up with TRBD2. The germline V gene encodes CDR1 LGHNA and CDR2 YNFKEQ. V shed 2 bases, J shed 3 bases, and the junction held 10 bases outside the gene matches. The CDR3 contains 16 residues. This chain's CDR3 is CASSQFGRTRIYEQYF. CDR3 DNA: TGTGCCAGCAGCCAATTCGGGCGGACTAGGATCTACGAGCAGTACTTC.

The sample holds a few counts of this clonotype. This chain connects TRBV29-1 to TRBJ2-3; D unresolved. Trimming took 4 bases from V and 3 from J, leaving 14 bases between them. Germline V CDR1 and CDR2: SQVTM, ANQGSEA. This CDR3 has 14 amino acids. The CDR3 coding sequence is TGCAGCGTTGGCCCCGGTCAATCGACAGATACGCAGTATTTT. Translating it yields CSVGPGQSTDTQYF.